The T cell receptor beta chain under discussion was sequenced for a study of T cell clones after liver transplantation. Study at large: Post-transplant blood was tracked for graft-donor-reactive T cell clones identified in a pre-transplant mixed lymphocyte reaction. Until 12-24 months post-transplant, subjects got standard immunosuppression and no induction.

TCRdb's copy holds only in-frame clones and misses some; the assay was immunoSEQ multiplex PCR. This sample has fewer than 10,000 clones, with around 70% found just once. This clone is classed as medium-sized. After removal of 2 bases from V and 6 bases from J, the junction contained 5 bases not matched to a gene. The CDR3 has 15 amino acids. Germline V gene sequence: CDR1 SGHDT, CDR2 YYEEEE. This sequence originates from a human patient who received a liver transplant. Some of these T cells may belong to the graft donor. Sequencing used CD8+ T cells from blood, obtained at the approximately 15-month timepoint. The V call is TRBV5-6, the J call TRBJ1-2, with TRBD1 identical over 12 bases. CDR3 nucleotide sequence: TGTGCCAGCAGCTTTGGGACAGGGGGCAGGGATGGCTACACCTTC. The encoded protein is CASSFGTGGRDGYTF.